Below, 24 T cell receptor beta chains from the same sample are listed, as sequenced in a study of T cell repertoires in cytomegalovirus infection. No antigen has been identified for these receptors. TCRdb re-derived calls from the reads in MiXCR, one entry per CDR3 protein. The data show approximately 100,000 distinct CDR3 sequences, 25% to 30% seen once. Material: CD8+ T cells from cultured PBMCs, obtained from culture after CMV antigen stimulation. These receptors were obtained from a human donor in good health (CMV status not recorded). Some clones in this sample may be carry-over from other donors' samples.

This clonotype was seen a few times. This rearrangement joins TRBV12-3 or TRBV12-4 to TRBJ1-6; weak D call: TRBD1 (6 bases). The CDR3 runs 15 residues. Trimming shortened V by 6 bases and J by 6 bases, and 15 bases separated the two germline ends. As DNA, the CDR3 is TGTGCCAGCAGCCAAGTGCTGGGGGCTAATTCACCCCTCCACTTT. It translates to CASSQVLGANSPLHF.

This clonotype was found many times. V is TRBV15 and J is TRBJ2-7; TRBD1 matches at 7 bases. The CDR3 sequence is 16 residues long. V gave up 5 bases and J gave up 7 bases; unmatched junction bases: 17. Germline values: CDR1 LNHNV, CDR2 YYDKDF (reference sequence). This CDR3 reads CATSPEQQGLLGEQYF. In nucleotides, the CDR3 is TGTGCCACCAGCCCTGAACAACAGGGGCTCCTAGGAGAGCAGTACTTC.

V gene TRBV7-3 combines with J gene TRBJ2-1; 8 bases match TRBD1. The germline V gene encodes CDR1 SGHTA and CDR2 FQGTGA. CDR3 length: 14 amino acids. The trim removed 7 bases at V and 9 bases at J, leaving 11 bases unmatched. CDR3 amino acids: CASTPTGGFGEQFF. The DNA for the CDR3 is TGTGCCAGCACCCCAACAGGGGGTTTTGGTGAGCAGTTCTTC.

J is TRBJ2-1 and V is TRBV20-1, with D perhaps matching TRBD2 (6 bases). The CDR3 contains 11 residues. Trimming removed 7 bases from V and 10 bases from J, with 14 bases in between. Germline values: CDR1 DFQATT, CDR2 SNEGSKA (reference sequence). The CDR3 nucleotides are TGCAGTGGACGGACTATCGCCGAGCAGTTCTTC. Amino acid sequence: CSGRTIAEQFF.

The genes are TRBV20-1 and TRBJ2-5; 7 positions agree with TRBD1. The V segment lost 0 bases and the J segment 4 bases; nucleotides outside the gene matches: 17. CDR1 and CDR2 (germline): DFQATT, SNEGSKA (reference sequence). The CDR3 totals 18 residues. Here the CDR3 reads CSARDALLGQIMTETQYF. CDR3 DNA sequence: TGCAGTGCTAGAGATGCTTTGTTGGGACAGATCATGACAGAGACCCAGTACTTC.

CDR3 sequence (DNA): TGTGCCAGCAGTTACTCTACGGACACAGCATCCTACGAGCAGTACTTC. Amino acids: CASSYSTDTASYEQYF. This chain connects TRBV6-5 to TRBJ2-7; TRBD1 might be the D (5 bases). The CDR3 is 16 residues long. The germline V gene encodes CDR1 MNHEY and CDR2 SVGAGI. Trimming pared 0 bases from V and 1 base from J, leaving 13 bases between.

This clonotype was recorded many times. V is TRBV12-3 or TRBV12-4 and J is TRBJ2-1; D gene uncertain. The CDR3 totals 12 residues. V was clipped by 1 base and J by 7 bases, with 5 bases between them. CDR3 residues: CASSLGINEQFF. In DNA form, the CDR3 reads TGTGCCAGCAGTTTAGGGATTAATGAGCAGTTCTTC.

The table lists this clonotype with a few counts. V and J are TRBV12-3 or TRBV12-4 and TRBJ2-3; 14 bases match TRBD2. The CDR3 extends over 18 amino acids. Losses at the gene ends were 4 bases for V and 2 bases for J; bases not matched to a gene: 8. The CDR3 DNA follows: TGTGCCAGCAGTTCCGGACTAGCGGGGGGCCCCCCCACAGATACGCAGTATTTT. Amino acid sequence: CASSSGLAGGPPTDTQYF.

The rearrangement uses TRBV14 and TRBJ2-1, with TRBD1 as a possible D gene (5 bases). Trimming stripped 1 base from V and 8 bases from J, with 9 bases between. Per germline, CDR1 SGHDN and CDR2 FVKESK. CDR3 length equals 13 residues. The CDR3 loop is CASSQVWGYEQFF. Here the CDR3 DNA reads TGTGCCAGCAGCCAAGTTTGGGGCTATGAGCAGTTCTTC.

This clonotype has only a few counts. The chain's CDR3 is CASSSQGAGGYTF. CDR3 in DNA: TGTGCCAGCAGTTCACAGGGTGCCGGTGGCTACACCTTC. This sequence joins TRBV27 and TRBJ1-2, with D possibly matching TRBD1 (6 bases). Trimming left V 4 bases short and J 7 bases short, with 13 bases between. The CDR3 covers 13 residues. Looked up from germline, CDR1 is MNHEY and CDR2 is SMNVEV (reference sequence).

The rearrangement uses TRBV7-9 and TRBJ2-3, with D possibly being TRBD2 (5 bases). The CDR3 is 17 amino acids. V lost 4 bases to trimming and J lost 2 bases, with 19 bases between them. Germline CDR1 and CDR2: SEHNR and FQNEAQ (reference sequence). The CDR3 loop is CASSSRGLVGDTDTQYF. The CDR3 region has the DNA TGTGCCAGCAGCTCAAGAGGGCTGGTAGGCGACACAGATACGCAGTATTTT.

The count of this clonotype is one. The J gene is TRBJ2-1, the V gene TRBV6-2 or TRBV6-3; D is perhaps TRBD2 (5 bases). CDR1 and CDR2 from the germline V gene are MNHEY and SVGEGT. The length of the CDR3 is 14 residues. V dropped 4 bases and J dropped 6 bases, with 13 bases sitting between them. CDR3 region: CASSFYGGGNEQFF. CDR3 nucleotides: TGTGCCAGCAGTTTTTATGGAGGAGGCAATGAGCAGTTCTTC.

For this clonotype: One junction end disagrees with the germline gene, perhaps due to a read error. The chain combines TRBV4-1 with TRBJ1-5, with a weak D call TRBD1 (6 bases). The V gene's germline CDR1 is MGHRA and CDR2 YSYEKL. This CDR3 is 15 amino acids long. CDR3 residues: CASRQVGASNQPQHF. The CDR3 DNA sequence: TGCGCCAGCAGACAAGTGGGGGCCAGCAATCAGCCCCAGCATTTT.

This clonotype was seen only a few times. V gene TRBV7-8 combines with J gene TRBJ1-2, with D perhaps matching TRBD1 (6 bases). This CDR3 has 13 amino acids. Germline assignment: CDR1 SGHVS and CDR2 FQNEAQ. The V gene lost 2 bases and the J gene lost 4 bases, with 8 bases spanning the gap. Here the CDR3 DNA reads TGTGCCAGCAGCTTAACACAGGGCTATGGCTACACCTTC. This gives the protein CASSLTQGYGYTF.

This chain joins TRBV3-1 and TRBJ2-3; D gene unclear. The V gene's germline CDR1 is LGHDT and CDR2 YNNKEL (reference sequence). V was cut by 1 base and J by 2 bases, with 10 bases left in between. The CDR3 runs 15 residues. The CDR3 region is CASSQALWATDTQYF. For the CDR3, the DNA is TGTGCCAGCAGCCAAGCCTTATGGGCCACAGATACGCAGTATTTT.

With regard to this clonotype: The germline gene is not matched at one end of the junction; a read error may be the cause. This chain links TRBV12-3 or TRBV12-4 with TRBJ2-1; D could derive from TRBD1 or TRBD2 (5 bases each). The CDR3 consists of 15 residues. CDR3 in DNA: TGTGCCAGCAGTCCCCCGGGATGGGGGAACAATGTGCAGTTCTTC. Residues: CASSPPGWGNNVQFF.

This clonotype has more than one count but fewer than ten. The J gene is TRBJ2-5, the V gene TRBV12-3 or TRBV12-4; 11 positions match TRBD2. V lost 7 bases and J lost 0; bases outside the gene matches: 4. This CDR3 has 15 residues. The CDR3 DNA follows: TGTGCCAGCATCCCGGGACTAGCGGACCAAGAGACCCAGTACTTC. Amino acids: CASIPGLADQETQYF.

This clonotype was seen at least ten times. This chain connects TRBV12-3 or TRBV12-4 to TRBJ2-2, with 7 bases identical to TRBD2. The CDR3 runs to 16 residues. Trimming cost V 6 bases and J 5 bases; bases outside gene matches: 12. The CDR3 nucleotides read TGTGCCAGCAGCGTCGCGGGGGAGCGGTGGACCGGGGAGCTGTTTTTT. This gives the protein CASSVAGERWTGELFF.

A note on this clonotype: This may stem from a read error, because a much larger clone lies one nucleotide away. V is TRBV7-6 and J is TRBJ2-3; D remains ambiguous. The CDR3 loop spans 13 amino acids. V lost 1 base to trimming and J lost 3 bases, with 5 bases between them. The germline V gene has CDR1 SGHVS and CDR2 FNYEAQ. DNA of the CDR3: TGTGCCAGCAGCTTAGATGTGACAGATACGCAGTATTTT. As protein: CASSLDVTDTQYF.

The CDR3 nucleotides read TGTGCCAGCAGTTTATTCGGGGGAGGGCAGTTCTTC. This encodes CASSLFGGGQFF. The chain combines TRBV28 with TRBJ2-1; D is perhaps TRBD2 (6 bases). In germline, CDR1 is MDHEN, CDR2 SYDVKM. Trimming stripped 1 base from V and 12 bases from J, with 10 bases between. This CDR3 has 12 amino acids.

This clonotype has just a few counts. The chain has TRBV20-1 and TRBJ1-1; D is perhaps TRBD1 (5 bases). Germline V CDR1 and CDR2: DFQATT, SNEGSKA (reference sequence). This CDR3 comprises 13 residues. V dropped 1 base and J dropped 5 bases, with 11 bases sitting between them. CDR3 region: CSARVHGGTEAFF. Written as DNA, the CDR3 is TGCAGTGCTAGAGTCCACGGGGGGACTGAAGCTTTCTTT.

The chain uses TRBV20-1 and TRBJ1-2; D is undetermined. V was trimmed by 0 bases and J by 4 bases, leaving 15 bases between them. The V gene's germline CDR1 is DFQATT and CDR2 SNEGSKA (reference sequence). The CDR3 sequence is 15 residues long. The chain's CDR3 is CSARDLTRNRYGYTF. The CDR3, as DNA: TGCAGTGCTAGAGATCTAACCAGGAACCGCTATGGCTACACCTTC.

The chain links TRBV19 to TRBJ1-1; D unclear. The CDR3 sequence is 14 residues long. The germline CDR1 and CDR2 sequences are LNHDA and SQIVND (reference sequence). The V end lost 4 bases, the J end lost 1 base, and 10 bases lay between the germline ends. The CDR3 is CASSRREGNTEAFF. CDR3 sequence (DNA): TGTGCCAGTAGTAGGCGGGAAGGGAACACTGAAGCTTTCTTT.

In this sample, this clonotype turned up a few times. The chain uses TRBV7-2 and TRBJ2-1; 10 bases match TRBD2. The CDR3 sequence is 17 residues long. J gave up 6 bases and V 5 bases, and 13 bases lay outside the gene matches. The V gene's germline CDR1 is SGHTA and CDR2 FQGNSA. CDR3 DNA: TGTGCCAGCAGCCTACCCATAGCGGGGGGCCCCACCAATGAGCAGTTCTTC. It specifies CASSLPIAGGPTNEQFF.